A single T cell receptor beta chain is shown here with its context. The antigen remains undetermined. This sample was included in a study of Ad26.COV2.S vaccination and SARS-CoV-2 variants. Libraries were prepared by immunoSEQ multiplex PCR; TCRdb keeps only in-frame clonotypes and omits some of them. The sample has about 440,000 clones, around 88% seen once. The treatment here: some 19 received Ad26.COV2.S at low or high dose, single or two shots; about 5 received placebo; per-sample allocation not given. The study sampled participants on day 63 after the first vaccine or placebo injection. The study, taken as a whole, reports: Quantification of TCR breadth and depth may have yielded underestimates of total T cell responses. Recipients of vaccine and of placebo showed similar breadth of their non-spike TCR repertoires.

CDR3 size: 15 residues. Per germline, CDR1 SGHDT and CDR2 YYEEEE. After removal of 3 bases from V and 2 bases from J, the junction contained 8 bases not matched to a gene. The material sequenced was peripheral blood, taken in a trial of Ad26.COV2.S vaccine versus placebo. The TCR was taken from a person aged 18 to 59 who received the Ad26.COV2.S COVID-19 vaccine or a placebo. The chain carries TRBV5-6 and TRBJ2-7; 7 bases align to TRBD1. The CDR3 sequence is CASSSPTGRTYEQYF. In nucleotides, the CDR3 is TGTGCCAGCAGCTCCCCGACAGGGAGAACCTACGAGCAGTACTTC.